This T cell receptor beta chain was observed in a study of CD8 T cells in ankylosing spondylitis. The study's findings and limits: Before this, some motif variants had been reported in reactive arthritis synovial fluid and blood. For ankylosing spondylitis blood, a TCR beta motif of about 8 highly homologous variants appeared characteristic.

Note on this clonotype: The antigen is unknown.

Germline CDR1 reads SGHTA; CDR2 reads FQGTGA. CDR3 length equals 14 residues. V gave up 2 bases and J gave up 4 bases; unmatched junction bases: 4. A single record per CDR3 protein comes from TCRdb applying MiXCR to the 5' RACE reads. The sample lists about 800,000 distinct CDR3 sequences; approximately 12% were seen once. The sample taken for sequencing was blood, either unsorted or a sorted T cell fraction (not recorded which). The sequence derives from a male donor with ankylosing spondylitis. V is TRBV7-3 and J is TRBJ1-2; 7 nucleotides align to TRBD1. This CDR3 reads CASSLQGGPYGYTF. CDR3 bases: TGTGCCAGCAGCTTACAGGGGGGTCCCTATGGCTACACCTTC. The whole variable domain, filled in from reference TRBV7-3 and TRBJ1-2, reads GAGVSQTPSNKVTEKGKYVELRCDPISGHTALYWYRQSLGQGPEFLIYFQGTGAADDSGLPNDRFFAVRPEGSVSTLKIQRTERGDSAVYLCASSLQGGPYGYTFGSGTRLTVV.